What follows describes a single TCR beta chain. The method was immunoSEQ multiplex PCR; TCRdb's version includes in-frame clones alone and lacks a portion of them. The top ten hold approximately 2% of the sample, which has 100,000 to 150,000 clones, roughly 69% seen once. The data stem from a study of blood T cell repertoires in COVID-19. V lost 4 bases and J lost 5; bases outside the gene matches: 3. CDR1 is WSHSY, CDR2 SAAADI, per germline. This CDR3 has 14 residues. The sample consisted of peripheral blood. The gene calls are TRBV10-2 and TRBJ1-2; 11 bases fit TRBD1. The receptor's source is a woman in her 70s with acute or convalescent COVID-19. The CDR3 DNA follows: TGCGCCAGCAGTGGGGACAGGGGGATGTATGGCTACACCTTC. Translation: CASSGDRGMYGYTF.